The 30 T cell receptor beta chains below come from one sample, sequenced in a study of blood T cell repertoires in COVID-19. Only in-frame clones appear in the TCRdb table, and some are missing; sequencing was by immunoSEQ multiplex PCR. The data hold around 100,000 clones, with more than 85% observed a single time. Sequencing was performed on peripheral blood. The receptor source for this set is a human donor in a cohort sampled during active COVID-19.

The chain combines TRBV24-1 with TRBJ2-1, with D tentatively TRBD2 (6 bases). The CDR3 is 13 amino acids. V was cut by 4 bases and J by 8 bases, with 11 bases left in between. Germline assignment: CDR1 KGHDR and CDR2 SFDVKD. The CDR3 DNA sequence: TGTGCCACCAGTGAGGGTAGCGGTTATGAGCAGTTCTTC. The encoded protein is CATSEGSGYEQFF.

The chain links TRBV11-3 to TRBJ2-1; a weak D match, TRBD2 (7 bases). The ends were cut back, 7 bases at V and 13 bases at J, with 17 bases in the middle. Germline CDR1 SGHNT, CDR2 YENEEA. CDR3 length: 12 amino acids. CDR3 amino acids: CASNPERDIQFF. In DNA, the CDR3 is TGTGCCAGCAACCCTGAGCGGGACATCCAGTTCTTC.

The CDR3 spells CAISFTVGDMNTEAFF. The CDR3 region has the DNA TGTGCCATCAGCTTCACAGTAGGGGATATGAACACTGAAGCTTTCTTT. This rearrangement joins TRBV10-3 to TRBJ1-1; a possible D gene is TRBD1 (5 bases). V lost 6 bases to trimming and J lost 0 bases, with 17 bases between them. Germline V gives CDR1 ENHRY, CDR2 SYGVKD. This CDR3 comprises 16 residues.

The chain joins TRBV28 to TRBJ2-1, with TRBD2 identical over 12 bases. In germline, CDR1 is MDHEN, CDR2 SYDVKM. V was clipped by 4 bases and J by 0 bases; unmatched bases: 13. The CDR3 consists of 20 residues. CDR3 nucleotide sequence: TGTGCCAGCAGTTCTCCAGGGAAACCACTAGCGGGAGGCTCCTACAATGAGCAGTTCTTC. The encoded protein is CASSSPGKPLAGGSYNEQFF.

The chain has TRBV30 and TRBJ1-1; TRBD1 agrees at 8 bases. Trimming removed 7 bases from V and 7 bases from J; junction bases left unmatched: 5. This CDR3 has 11 amino acids. Per germline, CDR1 GTSNPN and CDR2 SVGIG (reference sequence). The CDR3 DNA reads TGTGCCTCCCGACAGGGGTTTGAAGCTTTCTTT. It specifies CASRQGFEAFF.

This chain uses TRBV28 with TRBJ1-4; D not resolved. Germline values: CDR1 MDHEN, CDR2 SYDVKM. V was pared by 6 bases and J by 4 bases, with 21 bases between. The CDR3 loop spans 17 amino acids. The CDR3 nucleotides are TGTGCCAGCAGCTTAACCCCTCGGGAACCCAATAATGAAAAACTGTTTTTT. It translates to CASSLTPREPNNEKLFF.

This clone has a single count. This chain uses TRBV5-1 with TRBJ2-5; 9 bases agree with TRBD2. J gave up 5 bases and V 5 bases, and 10 bases lay outside the gene matches. Germline CDR1 reads SGHRS; CDR2 reads YFSETQ. This CDR3 contains 15 residues. The CDR3 sequence is CASRTGTSIYETQYF. CDR3 sequence (DNA): TGCGCCAGCAGGACCGGGACTAGCATTTATGAGACCCAGTACTTC.

This chain uses TRBV2 with TRBJ2-5; unclear D gene. CDR3 length: 13 amino acids. In germline, CDR1 is SNHLY, CDR2 FYNNEI. V was pared by 3 bases and J by 5 bases, with 10 bases between. The CDR3 spells CASSDGVSETQYF. CDR3 coding DNA: TGTGCCAGCAGTGACGGAGTCTCTGAGACCCAGTACTTC.

The chain carries TRBV28 and TRBJ2-5; 9 bases align to TRBD1. Germline trimming cut 5 bases from V and 2 bases from J; bases unmatched to any gene: 9. Germline V lookup: CDR1 MDHEN, CDR2 SYDVKM. This CDR3 spans 16 amino acids. CDR3 bases: TGTGCCAGCAGTGGGGACAGGGAGGATGAACAAGAGACCCAGTACTTC. It translates to CASSGDREDEQETQYF. The entire variable domain, with the rest obtained from reference TRBV28 and TRBJ2-5, is as follows: DVKVTQSSRYLVKRTGEKVFLECVQDMDHENMFWYRQDPGLGLRLIYFSYDVKMKEKGDIPEGYSVSREKKERFSLILESASTNQTSMYLCASSGDREDEQETQYFGPGTRLLVL.

The V gene is TRBV6-6, the J gene TRBJ1-2, with 11 bases fitting TRBD1. Germline CDR1 reads MNHNY; CDR2 reads SVGAGI (reference sequence). The V segment lost 6 bases and the J segment 5 bases; nucleotides outside the gene matches: 5. This CDR3 spans 14 amino acids. CDR3 sequence reads: CASRPGTGGYGYTF. DNA of the CDR3: TGTGCCAGCAGACCAGGGACAGGGGGATATGGCTACACCTTC.

The chain uses TRBV2 and TRBJ2-5; 9 bases match TRBD1. CDR3 size: 11 residues. CDR1 and CDR2 from the germline V gene are SNHLY and FYNNEI. The trim removed 8 bases at V and 10 bases at J, leaving 5 bases unmatched. CDR3 residues: CASGGQGVQYF. The DNA of the CDR3 is TGTGCCAGCGGGGGACAGGGTGTCCAGTACTTC. Looking up the rest from reference TRBV2 and TRBJ2-5 gives the full variable domain: EPEVTQTPSHQVTQMGQEVILRCVPISNHLYFYWYRQILGQKVEFLVSFYNNEISEKSEIFDDQFSVERPDGSNFTLKIRSTKLEDSAMYFCASGGQGVQYFGPGTRLLVL.

The chain is built from TRBV19 and TRBJ1-3; a weak D match, TRBD1 (5 bases). The CDR3 length is 14 residues. Germline V gives CDR1 LNHDA, CDR2 SQIVND (reference sequence). Trimming shortened V by 7 bases and J by 2 bases, and 12 bases separated the two germline ends. The CDR3, as DNA: TGTGCCAGTACTGGACAACCAGCTGGAAACACCATATATTTT. Its protein is CASTGQPAGNTIYF.

The chain has TRBV3-1 (or the pseudogene TRBV3-2) and TRBJ2-1, with D possibly being TRBD2 (5 bases). This CDR3 is 15 amino acids long. CDR1 and CDR2 from the germline V gene are LGHDT and YNNKEL (reference sequence). Trimming removed 5 bases at V and 6 bases at J, with 17 bases between. The CDR3 DNA follows: TGTGCCAGCAGCTTTACCGGGATCCGAGGCAATGAGCAGTTCTTC. Amino acids: CASSFTGIRGNEQFF.

This clone was recorded once. V and J are TRBV13 and TRBJ1-2; tentative D call: TRBD1 (6 bases). Trimming stripped 4 bases from V and 6 bases from J, with 18 bases between. The CDR3 sequence is 15 residues long. In germline, CDR1 is PRHDT, CDR2 FYEKMQ (reference sequence). CDR3: CASSSRVGGLDGYTF. CDR3 DNA sequence: TGTGCCAGCAGCTCCCGAGTTGGGGGCCTCGATGGCTACACCTTC.

The gene calls are TRBV5-6 and TRBJ1-4; 10 bases fit TRBD1. In germline, CDR1 is SGHDT, CDR2 YYEEEE. The CDR3 loop spans 15 amino acids. V dropped 4 bases and J dropped 12; count of bases not matched to a gene: 12. This CDR3 is CASSPGGGTGVELFF. In DNA form, the CDR3 reads TGTGCCAGCAGCCCAGGAGGCGGGACAGGGGTTGAACTGTTTTTT.

The rearrangement uses TRBV6-5 and TRBJ1-5; D gene unclear. Trimming took off 7 bases at V and 2 bases at J, with 15 bases between the two ends. The CDR3 runs to 15 residues. CDR1 MNHEY and CDR2 SVGAGI come from the germline V gene. CDR3 amino acids: CASKRSGTGNQPQHF. CDR3 in DNA: TGTGCCAGCAAGAGATCGGGAACCGGCAATCAGCCCCAGCATTTT.

V gene TRBV10-3 combines with J gene TRBJ1-3; D uncertain. Germline assignment: CDR1 ENHRY and CDR2 SYGVKD. The V end lost 0 bases, the J end lost 0 bases, and 6 bases lay between the germline ends. The CDR3 spans 15 residues. CDR3 protein: CAISESAGSGNTIYF. As DNA, the CDR3 is TGTGCCATCAGTGAGTCAGCTGGCTCTGGAAACACCATATATTTT.

The chain employs TRBV2 and TRBJ2-1; 12 nucleotides agree with TRBD2. CDR1 is SNHLY, CDR2 FYNNEI, per germline. The V gene end was trimmed by 4 bases and the J gene end by 5 bases; junction bases not matched to a gene: 6. The CDR3 is 16 residues long. The CDR3 protein is CASSGTSGRTNNEQFF. CDR3 bases: TGTGCCAGCAGTGGTACTAGCGGGAGGACCAACAATGAGCAGTTCTTC.

The chain combines TRBV29-1 with TRBJ1-1; 8 bases line up with TRBD1. From germline, CDR1 is SQVTM and CDR2 ANQGSEA. The CDR3 extends over 13 amino acids. Trimming cost V 8 bases and J 5 bases; bases outside gene matches: 10. The CDR3 DNA sequence: TGCAGCTTTAGGACAGGGAGTTATACTGAAGCTTTCTTT. This gives the protein CSFRTGSYTEAFF.

The chain combines TRBV5-1 with TRBJ2-3, with 12 nucleotides matching TRBD2. The CDR3 extends over 17 amino acids. Germline CDR1 reads SGHRS; CDR2 reads YFSETQ. V shed 0 bases and J 0 bases; nucleotides not matched to a gene: 2. The CDR3 DNA is TGCGCCAGCAGCTTGGTCGGGACTAGCGGGAGCACAGATACGCAGTATTTT. As protein: CASSLVGTSGSTDTQYF. The full variable domain, with the rest looked up from reference TRBV5-1 and TRBJ2-3, is KAGVTQTPRYLIKTRGQQVTLSCSPISGHRSVSWYQQTPGQGLQFLFEYFSETQRNKGNFPGRFSGRQFSNSRSEMNVSTLELGDSALYLCASSLVGTSGSTDTQYFGPGTRLTVL.

This clone was counted a single time. The chain links TRBV28 to TRBJ2-5, with 7 bases matching TRBD2. This CDR3 is 15 amino acids long. Per the germline V gene, CDR1 is MDHEN and CDR2 is SYDVKM. V was clipped by 6 bases and J by 0 bases; unmatched bases: 7. CDR3: CASRIDGGYQETQYF. DNA for the CDR3: TGTGCCAGCAGAATAGACGGGGGGTACCAAGAGACCCAGTACTTC.

This chain connects TRBV7-9 to TRBJ2-1, with 9 positions matching TRBD1. Trimming cost V 5 bases and J 12 bases; bases outside gene matches: 11. Per germline, CDR1 SEHNR and CDR2 FQNEAQ (reference sequence). The CDR3 is 14 amino acids. The CDR3 reads CASSGDRDVSTQFF. In nucleotides, the CDR3 is TGTGCCAGCAGCGGGGACAGGGACGTTTCCACGCAGTTCTTC.

The chain is built from TRBV25-1 and TRBJ2-1, with TRBD1 matching over 9 bases. With V trimmed by 7 bases and J by 3 bases, 13 bases remained unmatched. The germline V gene has CDR1 MGHDK and CDR2 SYGVNS. The CDR3 is made up of 17 amino acids. CDR3 region: CASMTTARQGDYNEQFF. The CDR3 bases are TGTGCCAGCATGACAACAGCCAGACAGGGGGACTACAATGAGCAGTTCTTC. Based on the CDR3 plus reference TRBV25-1 and TRBJ2-1, the full variable domain is EADIYQTPRYLVIGTGKKITLECSQTMGHDKMYWYQQDPGMELHLIHYSYGVNSTEKGDLSSESTVSRIRTEHFPLTLESARPSHTSQYLCASMTTARQGDYNEQFFGPGTRLTVL.

The chain joins TRBV29-1 to TRBJ2-2, with 7 bases identical to TRBD1. Per germline, CDR1 SQVTM and CDR2 ANQGSEA. There are 14 residues in the CDR3. V was clipped by 1 base and J by 1 base; unmatched bases: 0. For the CDR3, the DNA is TGCAGCGTTGAAGGGACAGGGAACACCGGGGAGCTGTTTTTT. Amino acid sequence: CSVEGTGNTGELFF.

V usage is TRBV9 and J usage is TRBJ2-5, with TRBD2 matching over 8 bases. The CDR3 has 16 residues. CDR1 and CDR2 from the germline V gene are SGDLS and YYNGEE. Trimming took 0 bases from V and 5 from J; bases not matched to a gene: 9. The CDR3 protein is CASSVVSGGGGETQYF. The CDR3 coding sequence is TGTGCCAGCAGCGTAGTAAGCGGGGGTGGGGGCGAGACCCAGTACTTC.

This clone has just one count. The chain has TRBV18 and TRBJ2-2; D is perhaps TRBD1 (6 bases). The CDR3 contains 16 residues. Trimming pared 5 bases from V and 2 bases from J, leaving 15 bases between. Germline CDR1 is KGHSH and CDR2 is LQKENI. CDR3 nucleotide sequence: TGTGCCAGCTCAGAGACCTGGACAGCCAACACCGGGGAGCTGTTTTTT. It is translated as CASSETWTANTGELFF.

As DNA, the CDR3 is TGTGCCAGTAGTTCCTCTCCGACTAGCGGGAGTAATCACGAGCAGTACTTC. This sequence encodes CASSSSPTSGSNHEQYF. The rearrangement joins TRBV19 to TRBJ2-7, with 12 bases identical to TRBD2. Trimming removed 5 bases from V and 5 bases from J; junction bases left unmatched: 13. CDR1 and CDR2 (germline): LNHDA, SQIVND (reference sequence). This CDR3 is built from 17 residues.

The rearrangement links TRBV29-1 to TRBJ2-1, with 9 bases lining up with TRBD1. Germline trimming cut 8 bases from V and 8 bases from J; bases unmatched to any gene: 19. The germline gives CDR1 SQVTM, CDR2 ANQGSEA. The CDR3 spans 16 residues. CDR3 residues: CSYLLGGTGLVDEQFF. DNA of the CDR3: TGCAGCTATCTGTTAGGTGGGACAGGGCTTGTCGATGAGCAGTTCTTC.

This clone showed up just once. The V and J genes are TRBV24-1 and TRBJ1-1; TRBD1 is a possible D gene (6 bases). Germline assignment: CDR1 KGHDR and CDR2 SFDVKD. With 4 bases removed from V and 6 bases from J, the gap between germline ends came to 11 bases. The CDR3 loop spans 13 amino acids. CDR3 coding DNA: TGTGCCACCAGTGACACCACAGGGCCTGAAGCTTTCTTT. Encoded protein: CATSDTTGPEAFF.

V and J are TRBV28 and TRBJ2-1, with TRBD2 as a possible D gene (6 bases). The CDR3 contains 14 residues. Germline CDR1 and CDR2: MDHEN and SYDVKM. V shed 4 bases and J shed 4 bases, with 11 bases lying between them. The DNA of the CDR3 is TGTGCCAGCAGTTGGGGCGGGATTTACAATGAGCAGTTCTTC. It is translated as CASSWGGIYNEQFF.